A single sample gave rise to the 10 T cell receptor beta chains below, sequenced in a study of OX40 agonist ivuxolimab in advanced cancers. Libraries were prepared through the immunoSEQ multiplex PCR assay. The clones in this table, taken by TCRdb from immuneACCESS, are in-frame only. Not every clone is retained; where verified, under half of the shortfall comes from an unresolved V gene, and the cause of the rest is unknown. A total of tens of thousands of clones appear in this sample, 85% to 90% of them only once. Roughly an eighth of the sample comes from the top ten. The sample consisted of CD4+ or CD8+ T cells sorted from blood, taken in a trial of the OX40 agonist ivuxolimab. All receptors derive from an adult with an advanced solid tumor such as melanoma, head and neck, liver or kidney cancer.

V gene TRBV29-1 combines with J gene TRBJ2-3, with 7 bases that match TRBD2. V trimming: 5 bases; J trimming: 1 base; junction bases outside the gene matches: 6. Germline V gives CDR1 SQVTM, CDR2 ANQGSEA. The CDR3 is 14 amino acids. The CDR3: CSVSGGSRTDTQYF. The CDR3 DNA is TGCAGCGTTAGTGGCGGGAGCCGCACAGATACGCAGTATTTT.

This chain connects TRBV11-2 to TRBJ1-1; D gene uncertain. Trimming cost V 2 bases and J 0 bases, with 7 bases left between them. Germline V gives CDR1 SGHAT, CDR2 FQNNGV. This CDR3 contains 14 residues. CDR3 in amino acids: CASSLSSVNTEAFF. The CDR3 DNA reads as TGTGCCAGCAGCTTAAGTTCCGTGAACACTGAAGCTTTCTTT.

The V gene is TRBV6-1, the J gene TRBJ1-5; D unresolved. From germline, CDR1 is MNHNS and CDR2 SASEGT. This CDR3 has 13 residues. V dropped 6 bases and J dropped 4 bases, with 10 bases sitting between them. The chain's CDR3 is CASREQLNQPQHF. CDR3 bases: TGTGCCAGCAGGGAACAACTTAATCAGCCCCAGCATTTT.

The rearrangement uses TRBV6-5 and TRBJ1-2; D not certain. The germline V and J ends were trimmed by 7 bases and 1 base, with 16 bases remaining between them. The germline V gene encodes CDR1 MNHEY and CDR2 SVGAGI. The CDR3 length is 15 residues. The CDR3 is CASTPSGSVNYGYTF. CDR3 sequence (DNA): TGTGCCAGCACCCCCTCGGGCAGTGTTAACTATGGCTACACCTTC.

In DNA form, the CDR3 reads TGCAGCGTTGGTACAGCCACAGATACGCAGTATTTT. This encodes CSVGTATDTQYF. The chain employs TRBV29-1 and TRBJ2-3; no clear D gene. V gave up 4 bases and J gave up 2 bases, with 7 bases separating them. The CDR3 has 12 amino acids. The germline CDR1 and CDR2 sequences are SQVTM and ANQGSEA.

The genes are TRBV5-1 and TRBJ1-3, with a tentative D call TRBD1 (5 bases). The V end lost 1 base, the J end lost 3 bases, and 14 bases lay between the germline ends. Germline CDR1 reads SGHRS; CDR2 reads YFSETQ. This CDR3 spans 16 amino acids. This chain's CDR3 is CASSLQVQGSGNTIYF. DNA of the CDR3: TGCGCCAGCAGCTTGCAGGTGCAGGGCAGTGGAAACACCATATATTTT.

The V and J genes are TRBV7-8 and TRBJ1-2; D ambiguous. This CDR3 has 13 residues. The V and J ends lost 3 bases and 7 bases respectively, with 12 bases between them. Germline V CDR1 and CDR2: SGHVS, FQNEAQ. CDR3: CASSFEEIGGYTF. DNA of the CDR3: TGTGCCAGCAGCTTCGAGGAAATCGGTGGCTACACCTTC.

The CDR3 loop reads CASSPVWTGYNEQFF. DNA for the CDR3: TGCGCCAGCAGCCCCGTCTGGACAGGCTACAATGAGCAGTTCTTC. The V call is TRBV5-1, the J call TRBJ2-1, with 7 bases lining up with TRBD1. The length of the CDR3 is 15 residues. Per germline, CDR1 SGHRS and CDR2 YFSETQ. The V and J ends lost 4 bases and 3 bases, in that order; junction bases with no gene match: 7.

This chain links TRBV10-1 with TRBJ2-1; 10 bases match TRBD2. With 3 bases clipped from V and 8 bases from J, the junction kept 10 bases outside the gene matches. The CDR3 spans 16 residues. Germline V gives CDR1 WNHNN, CDR2 SYGVQD (reference sequence). In DNA, the CDR3 is TGCGCCAGCAGTGAATGGAGTCTAGCGGGAGAATATGAGCAGTTCTTC. This gives the protein CASSEWSLAGEYEQFF.

The chain uses TRBV15 and TRBJ2-7; D ambiguous. This CDR3 spans 15 amino acids. Trimming cost V 1 base and J 2 bases, with 12 bases left between them. Germline V gene sequence: CDR1 LNHNV, CDR2 YYDKDF (reference sequence). The CDR3 DNA sequence: TGTGCCACCAGCAGAGGCTCAAGGGTAGCCTACGAGCAGTACTTC. Protein: CATSRGSRVAYEQYF.